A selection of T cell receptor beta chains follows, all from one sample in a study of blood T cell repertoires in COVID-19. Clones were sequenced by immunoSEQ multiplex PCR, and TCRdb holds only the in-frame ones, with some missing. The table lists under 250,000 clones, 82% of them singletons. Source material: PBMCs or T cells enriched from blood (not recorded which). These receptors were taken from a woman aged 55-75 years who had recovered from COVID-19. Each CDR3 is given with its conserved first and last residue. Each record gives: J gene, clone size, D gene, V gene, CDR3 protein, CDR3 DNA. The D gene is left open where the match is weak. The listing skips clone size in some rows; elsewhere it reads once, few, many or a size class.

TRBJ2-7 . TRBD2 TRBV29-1 CSALPAGGSYEQYF TGCAGCGCCCTCCCCGCGGGAGGGTCCTACGAGCAGTACTTC
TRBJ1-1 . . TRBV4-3 CASSQSTGSEAFF TGCGCCAGCAGCCAATCCACCGGGTCTGAAGCTTTCTTT
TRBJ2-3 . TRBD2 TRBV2 CASSEALGSGGGNTQYF TGTGCCAGCAGTGAAGCGCTGGGAAGCGGGGGCGGGAATACGCAGTATTTT
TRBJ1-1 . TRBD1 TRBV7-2 CASSWGQSEAFF TGTGCCAGCAGCTGGGGACAGTCTGAAGCTTTCTTT
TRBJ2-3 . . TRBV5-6 CASSWGPREVDTQYF TGTGCCAGCAGCTGGGGGCCGCGAGAGGTAGATACGCAGTATTTT
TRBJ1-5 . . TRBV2 CASGRGGNQPQHF TGTGCCAGCGGCAGGGGTGGCAATCAGCCCCAGCATTTT
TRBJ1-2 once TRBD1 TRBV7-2 CASRHDRDYGYTF TGTGCCAGCAGACACGACAGGGACTATGGCTACACCTTC
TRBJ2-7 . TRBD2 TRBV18 CASSPIATSGSSEQYF TGTGCCAGCTCACCAATCGCGACTAGCGGGTCCAGCGAGCAGTACTTC
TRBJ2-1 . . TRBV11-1 CASSRSSRAHEQFF TGTGCCAGCAGCCGTTCGTCTAGAGCCCATGAGCAGTTCTTC
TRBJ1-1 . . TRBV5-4 CASSLQGLTEAFF TGTGCCAGCAGCTTGCAGGGTCTCACTGAAGCTTTCTTT
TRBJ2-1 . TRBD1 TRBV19 CASSLDRGVRPNEQFF TGTGCCAGTAGTTTGGACAGGGGTGTTAGGCCTAATGAGCAGTTCTTC
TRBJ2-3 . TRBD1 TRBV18 CASSPRGYRGQTSTDTQYF TGTGCCAGCTCACCAAGAGGATACAGGGGCCAGACATCCACAGATACGCAGTATTTT
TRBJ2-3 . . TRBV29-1 CSTPQGDTQYF TGCAGCACCCCGCAGGGGGATACGCAGTATTTT
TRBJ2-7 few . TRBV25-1 CASRVLFFTSMVIF TGTGCCAGCAGGGTCCTTTTTTTTACGAGCATGGTGATCTTC
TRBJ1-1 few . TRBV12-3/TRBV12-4 CASSYRDMTEAFF TGTGCCAGCAGTTACCGGGACATGACTGAAGCTTTCTTT
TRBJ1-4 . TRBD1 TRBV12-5 CASGYYRGIDEKLFF TGTGCTAGTGGTTACTACAGGGGTATTGATGAAAAACTGTTTTTT
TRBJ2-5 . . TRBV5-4 CASSSETLGTQYF TGTGCCAGCAGCTCAGAGACTCTAGGGACCCAGTACTTC
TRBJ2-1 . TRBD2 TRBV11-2 CASSLVGLAVYNEQFF TGTGCCAGCAGCTTAGTGGGACTAGCGGTCTACAATGAGCAGTTCTTC
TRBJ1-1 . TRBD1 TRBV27 CASSSRTGGEAFF TGTGCCAGCAGTTCTCGGACAGGGGGCGAAGCTTTCTTT
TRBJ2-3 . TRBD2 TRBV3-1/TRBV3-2 CASSQGTSGTDTQYF TGTGCCAGCAGCCAAGGGACTAGCGGCACAGATACGCAGTATTTT
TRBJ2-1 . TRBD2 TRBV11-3 CASSLGTTAYNEQFF TGTGCCAGCAGCCTCGGGACTACCGCCTACAATGAGCAGTTCTTC
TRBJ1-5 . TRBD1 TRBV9 CASSLQGGNQPQHF TGTGCCAGCAGCCTACAGGGGGGCAATCAGCCCCAGCATTTT